This TCR beta chain was documented in a study of PD-1 blockade in classical Hodgkin lymphoma (dated by TCRdb to about 2020). About the study as a whole: Nivolumab dosing was 3 mg/kg intravenously every 2 weeks, continuing until either disease progression or unacceptable toxicity. The study used CyTOF and TCR beta sequencing to define a peripheral blood immune signature of response to PD-1 blockade in classical Hodgkin lymphoma. Results the study describes overall, beyond this receptor: The study was limited to a single clinical trial cohort, and causes of repertoire differences, possibly disease activity or prior therapy, remained undefined. Baseline TCR diversity was reported as lower in newly diagnosed patients than in healthy donors, and lower still in relapsed/refractory patients. By C4D1, a significant rise was seen in CD4+ TCR diversity but not in CD8+ TCR diversity (p=0.0027 vs p=0.16), and the rise was most apparent among complete responders (p=0.02). Lower diversity was seen in patients whose nivolumab began less than 1 year after ASCT, and these patients were left out of later analyses so that immune reconstitution would not confound the results. Trial patients with a complete response had baseline diversity similar to that of newly diagnosed patients, while partial responders and progressors had significantly lower diversity.

The Qiagen DNeasy kit was used to extract genomic DNA from unsorted PBMCs and from the negatively selected CD4+ and CD8+ fractions. Amplification of TCR beta CDR3 regions was done by immunoSEQ multiplex PCR with primers that anneal to V and J segments. A synthetic immune receptor repertoire was used to minimize amplification bias, and remaining bias was computationally removed after sequencing. The original methods were these. Custom Python scripts were used to quantify repertoire diversity as the Shannon entropy index. Unsorted, CD4+ and CD8+ repertoires were analyzed separately, except for combined analyses in which CD4+ and CD8+ sequences were merged in silico. A clone was considered expanded if an increase in frequency of at least 2-fold after treatment relative to C1D1 was found, and a pseudocount of 0.5 was applied to clones undetected at baseline. Singleton clones were defined as clones with 0 or 1 copy at C1D1, and non-singleton clones were defined as clones with 2 or more copies. Clones expanded in unsorted samples were assigned a CD4+, CD8+ or unknown annotation through matching of protein sequences in sorted samples from the same patient. Diversity changes from C1D1 to C4D1 were tested in paired samples using Wilcoxon tests. What TCRdb holds here is the immuneACCESS table cut down to in-frame rearrangements. Part of the clones is not present; checked against another copy, under half of the missing clones reflect an unresolved V gene, and the others are unexplained. That table gives V, J and clone size, and the DNA gave D and trimming. The sample profile shows about 8,200 clones; 85% to 90% of them were found once. The ten most abundant clones make up roughly a fifth of the sample.

This specimen's time point label, interpreted: cycle 1 day 1 (C1D1), immediately before nivolumab initiation. Every trial patient had relapsed following autologous stem cell transplantation, and prior brentuximab vedotin exposure was what differed among cohorts A, B and C. Using a Miltenyi CD8+ T cell isolation kit, CD8+ T cells were purified from thawed PBMCs through magnetic negative selection. A total of roughly 60 patients with relapsed/refractory classical Hodgkin lymphoma made up the trial cohort, and each patient's best overall response was complete response, partial response or progressive disease. Single-agent nivolumab was administered to trial patients in the multi-cohort phase II CheckMate 205 trial. An independent review committee assessed best overall response by applying the 2007 International Working Group response criteria. Trial PBMCs were collected just before the start of nivolumab (C1D1) and during therapy at cycle 2 day 1 and cycle 4 day 1. Peripheral blood was collected in 8 mL Vacutainer Cell Preparation Tubes, from which PBMCs were isolated by centrifugation and then cryopreserved. Purified CD4+ and CD8+ fractions were generated only in cases for which an additional PBMC sample was available. Magnetically labelled cells were removed on LS columns in a quadroMACS separator, and the flow-through was retained as the purified fraction.

On this clone: Its recognized antigen is unknown. The record has no base qualities; no much larger clone is one base away.

Its CDR3 holds 12 amino acids, cysteine through phenylalanine. The CDR3 DNA has 36 bases and is translated from base 1. Material: CD8+ T cells from blood, obtained at baseline. This sequence uses TRBV21-1 and TRBJ2-3. TRBV21-1 constitutes a pseudogene. This receptor was identified in a human donor with classical Hodgkin lymphoma. The CDR3 sequence is CASFSPEDTQYF. Read as DNA, the sequence is TGTGCCAGCTTCTCGCCGGAAGATACGCAGTATTTT.